This TCR beta chain originates from a study of blood T cell repertoires in COVID-19. At the level of the study: Some COVID-19 samples were acute and others convalescent; all came from the United States, Italy and Spain. Sources were T cells, B-cell-depleted T cells, or PBMCs; the material itself was cDNA or gDNA.

This clone occurred once. Using immunoSEQ multiplex PCR, the repertoire was profiled, and TCRdb retains in-frame clones only, with some absent. In the table there are some 120,000 clones, 85% to 90% of which are singletons. This clonotype originated in a human donor in a cohort sampled during active COVID-19. The sequenced sample consisted of peripheral blood.

The CDR3: CASSQVVQGSLNTEAFF. The CDR3 DNA reads TGTGCCAGCAGCCAAGTCGTTCAGGGCAGTTTGAACACTGAAGCTTTCTTT. The rearrangement links TRBV3-1 (or the pseudogene TRBV3-2) to TRBJ1-1; TRBD1 is a possible D gene (5 bases). CDR3 length: 17 amino acids. Trimming removed 1 base at V and 0 bases at J, with 15 bases between. Germline CDR1 and CDR2: LGHDT and YNNKEL (reference sequence).